This T cell receptor (beta chain) was obtained from a study of blood T cell repertoires in COVID-19. Only one count was recorded for this clone. Study processing details: Amplification from reference gene primers served as the basis for estimated nucleated cell counts. Here immunoSEQ multiplex PCR was the method, and the copy in TCRdb shows in-frame clones only, minus some. D and trimming were read from the DNA, whereas the V and J calls and clone size are those reported in that table. The repertoire has a few hundred thousand clones, around 90% of them found once; the top ten carry about 9.4%. Sequenced sample: peripheral blood. This TCR was recovered from a woman aged 70-85 years with COVID-19, enrolled during active disease.

This chain's CDR3 is CASSLLRRTQETQYF. The CDR3 region has the DNA TGTGCCAGCAGCTTGCTCAGGAGGACTCAAGAGACCCAGTACTTC. The chain carries TRBV5-8 and TRBJ2-5; tentatively, D is TRBD2 (5 bases). The ends were cut back, 1 base at V and 2 bases at J, with 12 bases in the middle. CDR3 size: 15 residues. Germline CDR1 reads SGHTS; CDR2 reads YDEGEE.